This is a list of T cell receptor beta chains from one sample in a study of patients and donors after allogeneic stem cell transplantation. TCRdb reprocessed the RT-PCR reads via MiXCR and lists one record per CDR3 protein. The table includes under 95,000 distinct CDR3 sequences, around 5% detected once. Material for sequencing was blood, either unsorted or a sorted T cell fraction (not recorded which). These receptors all stem from a human donor who was either an allogeneic HSCT recipient or a stem cell or donor lymphocyte infusion donor (not recorded which). It is not recorded whose cells these are; they may come from a transplant donor. CDR3s include the opening cysteine and the closing phenylalanine or tryptophan. A D gene is named only where the DNA matches it firmly. Size is stated for part of the rows, as once, few or many counts, or as a class when the clone is expanded.

d_call	v_call	j_call	clone_size	cdr3_aa	cdr3_nt
TRBD1	TRBV19	TRBJ2-7	many	CASSTRDRAYEQYF	TGTGCCAGTAGTACCCGGGACAGAGCCTACGAGCAGTACTTC
TRBD1	TRBV5-1	TRBJ2-6	many	CASSPGQTHSGANVLTF	TGCGCCAGCAGCCCGGGACAGACCCACTCTGGGGCCAACGTCCTGACTTTC
NA	TRBV5-1	TRBJ1-6	NA	CASSLALASNSPLHF	TGCGCCAGCAGCTTGGCCCTGGCCTCAAATTCACCCCTCCACTTT
TRBD2	TRBV20-1	TRBJ2-2	many	CSASFTSGRATGELFF	TGCAGTGCTAGTTTTACTAGCGGGAGGGCCACCGGGGAGCTGTTTTTT
TRBD1	TRBV5-1	TRBJ1-2	NA	CASSPDGTDYGYTF	TGCGCCAGCAGCCCGGACGGGACAGACTATGGCTACACCTTC
TRBD1	TRBV16	TRBJ1-2	NA	CASSHGRGPGYTF	TGTGCCAGCAGCCACGGGAGGGGGCCGGGCTACACCTTC
NA	TRBV18	TRBJ2-3	NA	CASSRDPGEATQYF	TGTGCCAGCTCACGGGACCCGGGGGAAGCTACGCAGTATTTT
NA	TRBV29-1	TRBJ1-5	many	CSVADSLNQPQHF	TGCAGCGTGGCTGACAGCCTCAATCAGCCCCAGCATTTT
NA	TRBV5-4	TRBJ2-3	few	CASSQGGTEFTDTQYF	TGTGCCAGCAGCCAGGGAGGGACAGAGTTCACAGATACGCAGTATTTT
NA	TRBV7-9	TRBJ2-5	many	CASVPRSSTQETQYF	TGTGCCAGCGTACCCAGGTCCTCCACCCAAGAGACCCAGTACTTC
NA	TRBV6-1	TRBJ1-1	NA	CASRQTNTEAFF	TGTGCCAGCAGACAGACGAACACTGAAGCTTTCTTT
TRBD2	TRBV20-1	TRBJ2-1	few	CSAHGTSPYNEQFF	TGCAGTGCTCACGGGACTAGCCCCTACAATGAGCAGTTCTTC
NA	TRBV7-2	TRBJ1-5	many	CASSIRQDNQPQHF	TGTGCCAGCAGCATCCGACAGGACAATCAGCCCCAGCATTTT
NA	TRBV6-2/TRBV6-3	TRBJ2-7	many	CASSYSRRERDRHEQYF	TGTGCCAGCAGTTACTCGAGACGAGAGCGCGACCGACACGAGCAGTACTTC
NA	TRBV4-2	TRBJ2-7	many	CASSQGGEKTYEQYF	TGTGCCAGCAGCCAAGGGGGGGAAAAGACTTACGAGCAGTACTTC
TRBD1	TRBV9	TRBJ1-4	many	CASSVEAGGEKLFF	TGTGCCAGCAGCGTAGAGGCAGGGGGTGAAAAACTGTTTTTT
NA	TRBV28	TRBJ2-5	NA	CASSLRAGETQYF	TGTGCCAGCAGTTTAAGGGCGGGAGAGACCCAGTACTTC
TRBD2	TRBV5-4	TRBJ2-3	NA	CASSLKTGGEDTQYF	TGTGCCAGCAGCTTGAAAACGGGGGGGGAAGATACGCAGTATTTT
TRBD2	TRBV5-6	TRBJ2-4	few	CASSRGGTSGKNIQYF	TGTGCCAGCAGCCGGGGGGGGACTAGCGGGAAAAACATTCAGTACTTC
TRBD2	TRBV6-5	TRBJ2-1	many	CASSYSRTSRNEQFF	TGTGCCAGCAGTTACTCACGGACTAGCAGGAATGAGCAGTTCTTC
NA	TRBV15	TRBJ1-2	many	CATSLTTGTYGYTF	TGTGCCACCAGCCTTACAACAGGGACTTATGGCTACACCTTC
NA	TRBV2	TRBJ2-3	many	CASSVRSAKGYTIPRLGDTQYF	TGTGCCAGCAGTGTAAGGTCCGCAAAGGGTTACACGATCCCCCGTTTGGGCGATACGCAGTATTTT
NA	TRBV7-9	TRBJ1-1	many	CASSLGAASNTEAFF	TGTGCCAGCAGCTTAGGGGCAGCCTCGAACACTGAAGCTTTCTTT
NA	TRBV7-2	TRBJ2-5	NA	CASSPGIRGEETQYF	TGTGCCAGCAGCCCGGGGATAAGGGGGGAAGAGACCCAGTACTTC
NA	TRBV4-2	TRBJ2-1	many	CASSQDRASAYNEQFF	TGTGCCAGCAGCCAAGATAGGGCTAGCGCCTACAATGAGCAGTTCTTC
NA	TRBV5-1	TRBJ2-7	many	CASSPGESWYEQYF	TGCGCCAGCAGCCCCGGTGAAAGCTGGTACGAGCAGTACTTC
NA	TRBV5-1	TRBJ1-2	many	CASRSGEKGGYTF	TGCGCCAGCAGGTCAGGGGAAAAGGGTGGCTACACCTTC
TRBD1	TRBV9	TRBJ1-1	few	CASSVGSTGGTNTEAFF	TGTGCCAGCAGCGTAGGTTCCACAGGGGGGACGAACACTGAAGCTTTCTTT
NA	TRBV5-5	TRBJ1-2	many	CASSLDFAGTGYTF	TGTGCCAGCAGCTTGGATTTTGCGGGGACCGGCTACACCTTC
NA	TRBV2	TRBJ2-1	many	CASSGQGGHEQFF	TGTGCCAGCAGTGGTCAGGGGGGGCATGAGCAGTTCTTC
NA	TRBV10-3	TRBJ2-1	many	CAISESVLTYNEQFF	TGTGCCATCAGTGAGTCTGTCCTGACCTACAATGAGCAGTTCTTC
NA	TRBV18	TRBJ1-5	few	CASSPQGTQNQPQHF	TGTGCCAGCTCACCGCAGGGGACCCAAAATCAGCCCCAGCATTTT
NA	TRBV3-1	TRBJ1-1	many	CASSSRGRHRANPEAFF	TGTGCCAGCAGCTCACGCGGACGGCACCGCGCGAACCCTGAAGCTTTCTTT
NA	TRBV6-6	TRBJ1-1	many	CASSYSLNTEAFF	TGTGCCAGCAGTTACAGCCTGAACACTGAAGCTTTCTTT
NA	TRBV5-1	TRBJ1-2	many	CASSLEETNYGYTF	TGCGCCAGCAGCTTGGAAGAAACTAACTATGGCTACACCTTC
TRBD1	TRBV20-1	TRBJ2-1	many	CSAQDRQGASNEQFF	TGCAGTGCCCAGGATCGACAGGGGGCATCGAATGAGCAGTTCTTC
NA	TRBV7-9	TRBJ2-7	many	CASSLKGGESYEQYF	TGTGCCAGCAGCTTAAAAGGGGGAGAGAGCTACGAGCAGTACTTC
NA	TRBV28	TRBJ2-6	NA	CASGPLPGAGANVLTF	TGTGCCAGCGGTCCCCTCCCGGGGGCTGGGGCCAACGTCCTGACTTTC
NA	TRBV3-1	TRBJ1-1	many	CASSRPKGQTGRNTEAFF	TGTGCCAGCAGCCGCCCCAAGGGGCAAACGGGGAGGAACACTGAAGCTTTCTTT
TRBD1	TRBV20-1	TRBJ1-2	many	CSARPTGTGDGYTF	TGCAGTGCTAGACCTACCGGGACAGGGGATGGCTACACCTTC
TRBD1	TRBV20-1	TRBJ1-2	NA	CSAGGEAGYTF	TGCAGCGCAGGGGGCGAGGCTGGCTACACCTTC
TRBD2	TRBV27	TRBJ2-1	many	CASNLPGLAVHNEQFF	TGTGCCAGCAACCTCCCAGGACTAGCGGTTCACAATGAGCAGTTCTTC
NA	TRBV28	TRBJ2-1	NA	CASTLGEEQFF	TGTGCCAGCACCCTGGGGGAAGAGCAGTTCTTC
NA	TRBV24-1	TRBJ1-5	many	CATSDSQGDQPQHF	TGTGCCACCAGTGATTCCCAAGGGGATCAGCCCCAGCATTTT
NA	TRBV6-1	TRBJ2-3	few	CASSENRVAGTQYF	TGTGCCAGCAGTGAAAATAGGGTAGCCGGTACGCAGTATTTT
NA	TRBV19	TRBJ2-5	NA	CASSIGARSGQETQYF	TGTGCCAGTAGTATAGGGGCCAGGTCGGGCCAAGAGACCCAGTACTTC
TRBD2	TRBV7-9	TRBJ2-3	many	CASSHRTSGRDTQYF	TGTGCCAGCAGCCACAGGACTAGCGGACGAGATACGCAGTATTTT
TRBD1	TRBV7-2	TRBJ2-2	few	CASSVQGDTGELFF	TGTGCCAGCAGCGTCCAGGGGGACACCGGGGAGCTGTTTTTT
TRBD1	TRBV2	TRBJ1-5	many	CASSGQGATQPQHF	TGTGCCAGCAGTGGACAGGGGGCTACTCAGCCCCAGCATTTT